This T cell receptor beta chain was captured in a study of T-cell memory formation after mild COVID-19 (dated by TCRdb to the early 2020s). About the study as a whole: TCR sequence clusters from the two donors were found to be largely donor specific. The cohort comprised two young, previously healthy adult volunteers, one female and one male. T-cell clones expanding and contracting after mild COVID-19 in a couple of donors were tracked by longitudinal TCRalpha and TCRbeta repertoire sequencing.

The paper's findings and limits, for the study overall: Contracting CD4+ clones were located mainly in the CM and EM memory subsets, whereas CD8+ clones were found to be enriched in EMRA. Some responding clones were detected in pre-infection memory, suggesting pre-existing cross-reactive memory T cells joined the SARS-CoV-2 response. From day 15 to 85, contracting clones showed balanced CD4/CD8 phenotypes, whereas a second wave of clones that expanded from day 15 to 37 leaned towards CD4+. Whether the second-wave clones peaking on day 37 were SARS-CoV-2 specific was not confirmed. The study included only a couple of mild cases, and larger cohorts that include severe cases with pre-infection samples were judged to be necessary.

Ficoll-Paque density gradient centrifugation was the method used to isolate PBMCs. Data came from an Illumina NovaSeq 6000. TCRalpha and TCRbeta cDNA libraries were constructed by 5'RACE with constant-segment primers, with sample barcodes and unique molecular identifiers being introduced. Trizol reagent was used to extract RNA from every sample. Library amplification was performed in two PCR steps, and a second sample barcode and Illumina TruSeq adapters were introduced in the second step. Sequencing of libraries was performed on an Illumina NovaSeq with 2 x 150 bp paired-end reads. On the study's bioinformatics: Reads were demultiplexed and collapsed into UMI-guided consensus sequences with migec v1.2.7. Using mixcr v2.1.11, UMI consensuses were aligned to TRA and TRB V and J templates and then assembled into clonotypes. A clonotype was counted as expanded or contracted only when both edgeR and NoisET called the clonotype significant, with the noise models trained on biological replicates. For edgeR calls, the cutoffs were a false discovery rate-adjusted p below 0.01 and a log2 fold-change threshold of 1. PCA with hierarchical clustering of max-normalized trajectories of the 1000 most abundant clonotypes was used as exploratory dynamics analysis. The CD4 or CD8 phenotype of responding clones was assigned using the separately sequenced CD4+ and CD8+ repertoires. In-frame beta chains were kept once TCRdb had trimmed the public reads at Q25 with fastp and called clones with MiXCR. Every entry covers one CDR3 protein and lists the most common genes and DNA from its rows. None of the V and J calls come from the authors' own analysis; TCRdb made them. The sample data list just under 350,000 distinct CDR3 sequences, and around 13% of these were observed just once. The top ten clonotypes cover around a fifth of the sample.

This clonotype has just a few counts. No cognate antigen has been identified for it. Qualities for individual bases were not recorded, and no much larger clone is one base off. V is trimmed back by 4 bases and J by 6 bases, and the junction contains 14 bases that no gene match accounts for. Inclusive of the bounding cysteine and phenylalanine, the CDR3 is 17 residues long. Solely the CDR3 DNA is kept, with 51 bases framed from the first base. The V and J genes are TRBV12-3 or TRBV12-4 and TRBJ1-5, with 8 central nucleotides matching TRBD1. Sequencing was performed on PBMCs or a T cell subset sorted from them (not recorded which). This sequence originates from a man aged 18 to 35 who had mild COVID-19 (a few samples of this study predate the infection). The sample titles of this study are shuffled in the database, so cell type and time point are left out; the donor was told from shared clones. CDR3 region: CASSSNQGAYRSQPQHF. The bases are TGTGCCAGCAGTTCCAATCAGGGGGCTTATCGGAGTCAGCCCCAGCATTTT.